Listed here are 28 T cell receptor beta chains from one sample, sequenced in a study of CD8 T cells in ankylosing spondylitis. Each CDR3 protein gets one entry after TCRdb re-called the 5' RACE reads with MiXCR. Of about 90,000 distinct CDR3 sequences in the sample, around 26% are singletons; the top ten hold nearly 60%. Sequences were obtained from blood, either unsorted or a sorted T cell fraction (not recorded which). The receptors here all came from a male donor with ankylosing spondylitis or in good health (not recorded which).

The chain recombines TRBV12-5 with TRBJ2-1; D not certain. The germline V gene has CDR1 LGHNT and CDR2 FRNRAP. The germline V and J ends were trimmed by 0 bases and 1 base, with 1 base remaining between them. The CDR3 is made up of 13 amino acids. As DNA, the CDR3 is TGTGCTAGTGGTTTGGTTTCCTACAATGAGCAGTTCTTC. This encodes CASGLVSYNEQFF.

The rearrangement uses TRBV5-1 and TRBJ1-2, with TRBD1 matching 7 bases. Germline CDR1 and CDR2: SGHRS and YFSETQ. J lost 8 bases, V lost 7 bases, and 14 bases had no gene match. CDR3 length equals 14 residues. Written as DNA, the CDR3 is TGCGCCAGCTCGTATCCGGACAGGAGAGGCGGCTACACCTTC. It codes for CASSYPDRRGGYTF.

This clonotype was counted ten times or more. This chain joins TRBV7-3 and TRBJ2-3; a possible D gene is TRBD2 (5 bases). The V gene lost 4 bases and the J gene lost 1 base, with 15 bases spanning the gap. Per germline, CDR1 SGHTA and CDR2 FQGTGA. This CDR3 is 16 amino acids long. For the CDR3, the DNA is TGTGCCAGCAGCTCACGCCGGGGTGGAGGCACAGATACGCAGTATTTT. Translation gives CASSSRRGGGTDTQYF.

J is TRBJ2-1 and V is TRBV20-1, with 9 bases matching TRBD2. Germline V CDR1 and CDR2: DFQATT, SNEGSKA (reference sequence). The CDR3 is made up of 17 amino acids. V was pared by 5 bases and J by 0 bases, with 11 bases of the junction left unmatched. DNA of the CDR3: TGCAGTGCTCCCGGGGGGCTAGCGGGGAGCTCCTACAATGAGCAGTTCTTC. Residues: CSAPGGLAGSSYNEQFF.

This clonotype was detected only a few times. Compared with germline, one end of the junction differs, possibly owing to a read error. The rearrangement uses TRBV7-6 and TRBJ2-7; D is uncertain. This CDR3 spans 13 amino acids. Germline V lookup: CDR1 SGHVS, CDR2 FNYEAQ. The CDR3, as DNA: TGTGCCAGCAGTTTAGGACCCTTTTCCGAGCAGTACTTC. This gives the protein CASSLGPFSEQYF.

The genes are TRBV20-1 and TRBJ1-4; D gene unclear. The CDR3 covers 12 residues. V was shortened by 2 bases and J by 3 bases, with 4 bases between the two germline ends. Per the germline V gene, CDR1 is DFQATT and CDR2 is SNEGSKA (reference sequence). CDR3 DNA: TGCAGTGCTAGACAGTCTAATGAAAAACTGTTTTTT. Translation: CSARQSNEKLFF.

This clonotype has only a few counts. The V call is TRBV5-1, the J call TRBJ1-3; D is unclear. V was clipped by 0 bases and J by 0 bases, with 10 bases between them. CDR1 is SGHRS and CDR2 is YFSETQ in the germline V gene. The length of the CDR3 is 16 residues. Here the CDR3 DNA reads TGCGCCAGCAGCTTGGATCACAGCAACTCTGGAAACACCATATATTTT. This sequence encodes CASSLDHSNSGNTIYF. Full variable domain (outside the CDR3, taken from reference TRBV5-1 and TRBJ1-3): KAGVTQTPRYLIKTRGQQVTLSCSPISGHRSVSWYQQTPGQGLQFLFEYFSETQRNKGNFPGRFSGRQFSNSRSEMNVSTLELGDSALYLCASSLDHSNSGNTIYFGEGSWLTVV.

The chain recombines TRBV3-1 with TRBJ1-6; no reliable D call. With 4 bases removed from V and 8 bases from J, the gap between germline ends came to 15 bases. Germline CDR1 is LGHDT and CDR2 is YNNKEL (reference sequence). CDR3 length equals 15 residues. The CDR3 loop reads CASSLTFTHDSPLHF. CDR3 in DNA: TGTGCCAGCAGCCTAACCTTCACACATGATTCACCCCTCCACTTT.

The CDR3 sequence: CASSPGQGGSPLHF. The CDR3 DNA reads TGTGCCAGCAGTCCGGGACAGGGGGGTTCACCCCTCCACTTT. The genes are TRBV12-3 or TRBV12-4 and TRBJ1-6, with 11 bases lining up with TRBD1. The CDR3 is 14 residues long. The ends lost 5 bases at V and 9 bases at J; junction bases unmatched: 3.

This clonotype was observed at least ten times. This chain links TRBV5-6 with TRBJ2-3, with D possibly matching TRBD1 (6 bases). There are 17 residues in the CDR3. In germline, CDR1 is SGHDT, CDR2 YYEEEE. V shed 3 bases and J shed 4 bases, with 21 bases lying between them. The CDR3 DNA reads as TGTGCCAGCAGCTCGACCCTGACAGGAGATCGATCAGATACGCAGTATTTT. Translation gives CASSSTLTGDRSDTQYF.

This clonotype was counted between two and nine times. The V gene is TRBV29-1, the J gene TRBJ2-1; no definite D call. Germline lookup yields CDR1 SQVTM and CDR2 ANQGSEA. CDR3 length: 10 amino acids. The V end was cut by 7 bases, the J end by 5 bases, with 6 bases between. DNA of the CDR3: TGCAGCGGAGCTCACAATGAGCAGTTCTTC. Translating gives CSGAHNEQFF.

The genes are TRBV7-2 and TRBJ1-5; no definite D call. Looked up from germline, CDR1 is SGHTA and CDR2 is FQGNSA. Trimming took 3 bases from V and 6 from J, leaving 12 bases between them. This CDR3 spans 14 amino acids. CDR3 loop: CASSFKGAAQPQHF. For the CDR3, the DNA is TGTGCCAGCAGCTTCAAGGGCGCAGCTCAGCCCCAGCATTTT.

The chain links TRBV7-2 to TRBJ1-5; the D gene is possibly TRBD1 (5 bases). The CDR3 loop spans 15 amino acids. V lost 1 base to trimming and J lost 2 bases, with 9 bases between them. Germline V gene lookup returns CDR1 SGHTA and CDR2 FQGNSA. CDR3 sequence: CASSLVRGGNQPQHF. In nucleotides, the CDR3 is TGTGCCAGCAGCTTAGTAAGGGGTGGCAATCAGCCCCAGCATTTT. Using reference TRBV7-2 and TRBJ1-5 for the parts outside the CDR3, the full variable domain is GAGVSQSPSNKVTEKGKDVELRCDPISGHTALYWYRQSLGQGLEFLIYFQGNSAPDKSGLPSDRFSAERTGGSVSTLTIQRTQQEDSAVYLCASSLVRGGNQPQHFGDGTRLSIL.

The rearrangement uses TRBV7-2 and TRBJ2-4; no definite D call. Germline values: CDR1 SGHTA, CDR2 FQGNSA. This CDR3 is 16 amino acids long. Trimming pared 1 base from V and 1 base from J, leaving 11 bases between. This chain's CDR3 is CASSLGHLGAKNIQYF. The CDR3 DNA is TGTGCCAGCAGCTTAGGTCATTTAGGCGCCAAAAACATTCAGTACTTC.

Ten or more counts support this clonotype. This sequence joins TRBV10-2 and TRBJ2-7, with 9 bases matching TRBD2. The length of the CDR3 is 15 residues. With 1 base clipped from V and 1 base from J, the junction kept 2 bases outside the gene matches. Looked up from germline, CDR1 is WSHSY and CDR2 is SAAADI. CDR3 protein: CASSELLAGSYEQYF. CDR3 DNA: TGCGCCAGCAGTGAGTTGCTAGCGGGGTCCTACGAGCAGTACTTC.

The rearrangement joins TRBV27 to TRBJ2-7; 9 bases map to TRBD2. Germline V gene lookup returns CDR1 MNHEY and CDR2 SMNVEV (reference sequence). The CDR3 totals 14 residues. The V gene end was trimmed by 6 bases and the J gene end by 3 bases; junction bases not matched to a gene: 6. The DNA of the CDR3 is TGTGCCAGCAGCGTAGCGGGAGCCAACTACGAGCAGTACTTC. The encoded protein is CASSVAGANYEQYF.

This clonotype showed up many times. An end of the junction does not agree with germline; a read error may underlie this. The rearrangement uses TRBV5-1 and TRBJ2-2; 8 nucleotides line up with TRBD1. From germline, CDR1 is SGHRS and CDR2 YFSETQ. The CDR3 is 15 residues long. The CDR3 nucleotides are TGCGCCAGCAACTTGGACAGGGCGCACACCGGGGAGCTGTTTTTT. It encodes CASNLDRAHTGELFF.

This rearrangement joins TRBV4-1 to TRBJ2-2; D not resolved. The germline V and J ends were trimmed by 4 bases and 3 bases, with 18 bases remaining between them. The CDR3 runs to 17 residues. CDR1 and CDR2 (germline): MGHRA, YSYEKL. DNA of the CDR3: TGCGCCAGCAGCCTCCCGCGGTCTAGTCGGTACACCGGGGAGCTGTTTTTT. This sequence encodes CASSLPRSSRYTGELFF.

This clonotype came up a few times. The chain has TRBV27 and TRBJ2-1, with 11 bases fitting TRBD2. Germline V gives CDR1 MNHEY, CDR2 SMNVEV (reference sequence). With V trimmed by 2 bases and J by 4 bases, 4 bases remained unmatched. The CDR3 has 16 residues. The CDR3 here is CASSLTSGRVYNEQFF. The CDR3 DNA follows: TGTGCCAGCAGTTTAACTAGCGGGAGAGTTTACAATGAGCAGTTCTTC.

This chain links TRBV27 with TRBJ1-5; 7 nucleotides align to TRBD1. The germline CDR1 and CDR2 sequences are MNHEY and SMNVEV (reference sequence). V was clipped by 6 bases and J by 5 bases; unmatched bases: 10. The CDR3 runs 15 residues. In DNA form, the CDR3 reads TGTGCCAGCAGGGGGCTGAGGGGGCCCCATCAGCCCCAGCATTTT. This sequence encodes CASRGLRGPHQPQHF.

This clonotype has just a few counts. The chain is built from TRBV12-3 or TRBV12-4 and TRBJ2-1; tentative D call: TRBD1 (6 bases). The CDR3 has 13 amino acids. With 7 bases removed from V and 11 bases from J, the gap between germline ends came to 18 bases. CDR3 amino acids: CASTTTGTQKQFF. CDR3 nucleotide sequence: TGTGCCAGCACCACGACCGGGACACAGAAGCAGTTCTTC.

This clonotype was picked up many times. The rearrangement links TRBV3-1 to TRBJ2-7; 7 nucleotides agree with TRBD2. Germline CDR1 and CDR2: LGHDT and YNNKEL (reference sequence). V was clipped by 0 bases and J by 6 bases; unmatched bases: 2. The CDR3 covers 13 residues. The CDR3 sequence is CASSQDSGGEQYV. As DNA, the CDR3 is TGTGCCAGCAGCCAAGATTCGGGGGGCGAGCAGTACGTC.

The CDR3 spells CASSPVGLNDGYTF. CDR3 nucleotide sequence: TGCGCCAGCAGCCCGGTGGGCTTAAACGATGGCTACACCTTC. This chain uses TRBV5-1 with TRBJ1-2; D uncertain. The CDR3 is 14 amino acids. Between the trimmed V and J ends, which lost 4 bases and 6 bases, there was a span of 16 bases. Germline V CDR1 and CDR2: SGHRS, YFSETQ. The full variable domain, with the rest looked up from reference TRBV5-1 and TRBJ1-2, is KAGVTQTPRYLIKTRGQQVTLSCSPISGHRSVSWYQQTPGQGLQFLFEYFSETQRNKGNFPGRFSGRQFSNSRSEMNVSTLELGDSALYLCASSPVGLNDGYTFGSGTRLTVV.

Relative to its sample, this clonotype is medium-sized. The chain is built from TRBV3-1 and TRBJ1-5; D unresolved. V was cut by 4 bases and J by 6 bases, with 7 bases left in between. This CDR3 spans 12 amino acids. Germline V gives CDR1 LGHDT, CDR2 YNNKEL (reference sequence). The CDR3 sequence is CASSLRGQPQHF. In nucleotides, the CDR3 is TGTGCCAGCAGCCTCCGTGGTCAGCCCCAGCATTTT.

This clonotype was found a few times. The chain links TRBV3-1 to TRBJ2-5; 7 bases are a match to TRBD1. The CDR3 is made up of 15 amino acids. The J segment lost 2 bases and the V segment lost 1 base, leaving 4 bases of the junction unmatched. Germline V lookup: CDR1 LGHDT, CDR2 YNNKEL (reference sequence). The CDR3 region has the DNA TGTGCCAGCAGCCAAGGAAGGGGGCCTCAAGAGACCCAGTACTTC. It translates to CASSQGRGPQETQYF.

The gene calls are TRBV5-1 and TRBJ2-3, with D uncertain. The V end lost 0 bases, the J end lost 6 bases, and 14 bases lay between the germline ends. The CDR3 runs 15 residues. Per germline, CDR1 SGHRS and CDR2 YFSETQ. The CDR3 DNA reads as TGCGCCAGCAGCTTGGGGTTTGATGTTAGGGATACGCAGTATTTT. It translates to CASSLGFDVRDTQYF.

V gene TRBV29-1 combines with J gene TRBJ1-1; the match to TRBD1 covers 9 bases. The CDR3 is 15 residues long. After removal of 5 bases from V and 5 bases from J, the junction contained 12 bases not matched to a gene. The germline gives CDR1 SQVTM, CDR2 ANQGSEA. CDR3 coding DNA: TGCAGCGTTTATACTTCCGGGACAGGGTCAACTGAAGCTTTCTTT. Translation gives CSVYTSGTGSTEAFF.

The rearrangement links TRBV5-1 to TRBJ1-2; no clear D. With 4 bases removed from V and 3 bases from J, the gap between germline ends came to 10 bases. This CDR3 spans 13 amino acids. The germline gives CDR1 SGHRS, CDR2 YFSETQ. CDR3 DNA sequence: TGCGCCAGCAGCGGGTCTACGGACTATGGCTACACCTTC. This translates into CASSGSTDYGYTF. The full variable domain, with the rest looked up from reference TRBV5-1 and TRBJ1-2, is KAGVTQTPRYLIKTRGQQVTLSCSPISGHRSVSWYQQTPGQGLQFLFEYFSETQRNKGNFPGRFSGRQFSNSRSEMNVSTLELGDSALYLCASSGSTDYGYTFGSGTRLTVV.